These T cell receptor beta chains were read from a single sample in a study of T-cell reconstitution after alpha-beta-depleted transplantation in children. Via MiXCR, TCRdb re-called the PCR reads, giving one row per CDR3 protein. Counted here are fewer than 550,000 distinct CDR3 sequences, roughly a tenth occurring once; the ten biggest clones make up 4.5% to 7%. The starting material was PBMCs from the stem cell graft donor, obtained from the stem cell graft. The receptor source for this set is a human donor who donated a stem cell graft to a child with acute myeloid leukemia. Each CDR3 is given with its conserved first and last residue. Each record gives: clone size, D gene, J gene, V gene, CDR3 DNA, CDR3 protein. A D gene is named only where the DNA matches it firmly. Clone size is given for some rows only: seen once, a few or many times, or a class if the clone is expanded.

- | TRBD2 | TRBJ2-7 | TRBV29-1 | TGCAGCGTTGAGGGACTAGCGGAGAGCTCCTACGAGCAGTACTTC | CSVEGLAESSYEQYF
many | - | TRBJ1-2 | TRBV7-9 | TGTGCCAGCAGCTTAGCGGGCGCAGCTAACTATGGCTACACCTTC | CASSLAGAANYGYTF
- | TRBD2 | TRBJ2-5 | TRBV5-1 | TGCGCCAGCAGCCGGGGGGGTGGGGAGACCCAGTACTTC | CASSRGGGETQYF
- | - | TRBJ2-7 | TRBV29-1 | TGCAGCGTTTACGGGGGAAACGAGCAGTACTTC | CSVYGGNEQYF
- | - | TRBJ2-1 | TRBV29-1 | TGCAGCGCCCCTCCCCGGGGCGGCTCCTACAATGACCAGTTCTTC | CSAPPRGGSYNDQFF
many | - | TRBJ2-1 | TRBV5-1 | TGCGCCAGCAGCGCCCGCGCTAGGGGATACAATGAGCAGTTCTTC | CASSARARGYNEQFF
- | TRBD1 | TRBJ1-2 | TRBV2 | TGTGCCAGCAGGGACAGGTGGGACTATGGCTACACCTTC | CASRDRWDYGYTF
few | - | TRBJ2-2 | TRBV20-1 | TGCAGTGCTACCGGGGTCTACACCGGGGAGCTGTTTTTT | CSATGVYTGELFF
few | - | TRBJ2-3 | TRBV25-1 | TGTGCCAGCATCTCGAGGGGCACAGATACGCAGTATTTT | CASISRGTDTQYF
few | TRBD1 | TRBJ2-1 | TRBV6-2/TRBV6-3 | TGTGCCAGCAGGGGACAGGGGTCCGCCTACAATGAGCAGTTCTTC | CASRGQGSAYNEQFF
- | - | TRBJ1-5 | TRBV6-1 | TGTGCCAGCAGAGCCGAGGTTGGCAATCAGCCCCAGCATTTT | CASRAEVGNQPQHF
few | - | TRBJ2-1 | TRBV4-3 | TGCGCCAGCAGCCAAGTTAGCGGTTCCTACAATGAGCAGTTCTTC | CASSQVSGSYNEQFF
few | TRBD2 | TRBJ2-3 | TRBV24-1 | TGTGCCACCAGTGATAACGAAGGGACTAGCGGTACAGATACGCAGTATTTT | CATSDNEGTSGTDTQYF
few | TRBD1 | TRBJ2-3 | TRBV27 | TGTGCCAGCAGACCGGGACAGGGAATATCAGATACGCAGTATTTT | CASRPGQGISDTQYF
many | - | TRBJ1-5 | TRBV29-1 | TGCAGCGTTGGGAGACAGCCCAATCAGCCCCAGCATTTT | CSVGRQPNQPQHF
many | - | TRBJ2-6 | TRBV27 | TGTGCCAGCAGGACGGCCCCGCCGCCTGGGGCCAACGTCCTGACTTTC | CASRTAPPPGANVLTF
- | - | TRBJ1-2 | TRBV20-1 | TGCAGTGCTGGTCTTTGGGACGAATATGGCTACACCTTC | CSAGLWDEYGYTF
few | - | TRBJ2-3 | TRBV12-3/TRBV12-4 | TGTGCCAGCAGCATTAAACAGGGAGCAGATACGCAGTATTTT | CASSIKQGADTQYF
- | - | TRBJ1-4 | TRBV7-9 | TGTGCCAGCAGCTTAGAGTTTGAAAAACTGTTTTTT | CASSLEFEKLFF
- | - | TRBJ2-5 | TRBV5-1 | TGCGCCAGCAGCGCTCAACCCGGGGAGACCCAGTACTTC | CASSAQPGETQYF
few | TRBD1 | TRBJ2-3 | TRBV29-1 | TGCAGCGTCAAGACAGGGGGCTTCACAGATACGCAGTATTTT | CSVKTGGFTDTQYF
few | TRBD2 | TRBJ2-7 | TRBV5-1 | TGCGCCAGCAGCCCGGGACTAGCGGGAGACGAGCAGTACTTC | CASSPGLAGDEQYF
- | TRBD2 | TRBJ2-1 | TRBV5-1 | TGCGCCAGCAGCTTGGGTTCGGGAGGGACCTACAATGAGCAGTTCTTC | CASSLGSGGTYNEQFF
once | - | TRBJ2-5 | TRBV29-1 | TGCAGCGTTGGGGGGGAGGTTGGGACCCAGTACTTC | CSVGGEVGTQYF
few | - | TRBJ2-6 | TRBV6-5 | TGTGCCAGCAGTTACTCGTTGGGATTCTCTGGGGCCAACGTCCTGACTTTC | CASSYSLGFSGANVLTF
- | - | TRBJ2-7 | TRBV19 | TGTGCCAGTAGTATCGGCTACGAGCAGTACTTC | CASSIGYEQYF
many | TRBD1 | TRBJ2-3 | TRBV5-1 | TGCGCCAGCAGCCCGGACAGGGGAGCAGATACGCAGTATTTT | CASSPDRGADTQYF
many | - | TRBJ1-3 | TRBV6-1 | TGTGCCAGCAGTGCGTTACAGGGACCGGTCTCTGGAAACACCATATATTTT | CASSALQGPVSGNTIYF
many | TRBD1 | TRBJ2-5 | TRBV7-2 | TGTGCCAGCAGCTTAGTGACAGGGAAAGAGACCCAGTACTTC | CASSLVTGKETQYF
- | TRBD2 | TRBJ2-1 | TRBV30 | TGTGCCTGGAGTCTTCCTAGCGGTATCGAGCAGTTCTTC | CAWSLPSGIEQFF
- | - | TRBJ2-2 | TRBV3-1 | TGTGCCAGCAGCCGCCGACAGGGAGGGAACACCGGGGAGCTGTTTTTT | CASSRRQGGNTGELFF
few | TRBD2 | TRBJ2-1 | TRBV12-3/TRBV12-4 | TGTGCCAGCAGTTTCTTAACAGGGGCCAGCGGGAGGGCTATCTACAATGAGCAGTTCTTC | CASSFLTGASGRAIYNEQFF
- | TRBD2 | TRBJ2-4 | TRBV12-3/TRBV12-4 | TGTGCCAGCAGCCCACTAGCGGGAGGTGCCAAAAACATTCAGTACTTC | CASSPLAGGAKNIQYF